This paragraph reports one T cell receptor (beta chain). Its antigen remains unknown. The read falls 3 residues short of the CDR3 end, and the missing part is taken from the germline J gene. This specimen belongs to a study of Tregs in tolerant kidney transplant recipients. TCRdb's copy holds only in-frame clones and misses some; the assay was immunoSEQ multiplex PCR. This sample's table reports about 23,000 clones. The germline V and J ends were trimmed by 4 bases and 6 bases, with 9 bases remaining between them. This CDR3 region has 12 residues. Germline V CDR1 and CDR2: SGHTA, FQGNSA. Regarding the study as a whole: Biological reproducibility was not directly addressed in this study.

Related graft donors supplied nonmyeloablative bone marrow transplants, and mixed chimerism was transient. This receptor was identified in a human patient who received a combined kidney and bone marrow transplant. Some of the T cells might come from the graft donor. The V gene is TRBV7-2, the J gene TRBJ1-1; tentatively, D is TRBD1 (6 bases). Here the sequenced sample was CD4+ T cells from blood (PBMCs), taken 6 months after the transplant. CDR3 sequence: CASSWYRAEAFF. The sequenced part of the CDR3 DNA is TGTGCCAGCAGCTGGTACAGGGCTGAA.